The present T cell receptor beta chain was sequenced within a study of shared clonotypes between healthy human individuals. Naive CD8 populations comprised CD45RO-negative cells positively selected for CCR7, excluding terminally differentiated effector memory CD45RA+ cells. The V end was cut by 2 bases, the J end by 3 bases, with 12 bases between. Germline CDR1 SGHRS, CDR2 YFSETQ. There are 14 residues in the CDR3. The data were produced by immunoSEQ multiplex PCR, yet TCRdb's version contains in-frame clones alone and is incomplete. The repertoire has about 2.1 million clones, over 85% of them found once; the top ten carry under 2%. About this clone: Its matching antigen is unknown.

The study, taken as a whole, reports: Clonotypes that were shared across four donors made up 4.5% to 5% of naive CD4 clonotypes.

The receptor was derived from a young man in good health. Some clones in this sample may be carry-over from other donors' samples. Sequencing used naive CD8+ T cells from PBMCs. The J gene is TRBJ2-7, the V gene TRBV5-1, with no clear D. CDR3 DNA: TGCGCCAGCAGCTTAGGGTGGGAAAACTACGAGCAGTACTTC. The encoded protein is CASSLGWENYEQYF.